These 31 T cell receptor beta chains came from one sample sequenced in a study of regulatory T cells in long-lasting Graves disease. To make TCR beta libraries, researchers used iRepertoire HTBI primers and Arm-PCR of CDR3 regions. TCRdb re-analysed the multiplex PCR reads in MiXCR, keeping a single row per CDR3 protein. This table has roughly 360,000 distinct CDR3 sequences, 10% to 15% appearing once. Time point of the sample: newly diagnosed GD, antithyroid drugs for less than 3 months. Extracted PBMC RNA gave rise to the TCR library. In addition, the sample was reused for a study of T cells in Graves' hyperthyroidism and ophthalmopathy.

Specimen: peripheral blood mononuclear cells (PBMCs), collected at new diagnosis, from a patient treated with antithyroid drugs. These receptor sequences come from a woman between 18 and 30 years old with Graves disease.

This clonotype was observed a handful of times. The chain joins TRBV15 to TRBJ1-2; D is perhaps TRBD1 (6 bases). CDR1 and CDR2 from the germline V gene are LNHNV and YYDKDF (reference sequence). The V and J ends lost 5 bases and 3 bases respectively, with 19 bases between them. The CDR3 is 16 amino acids. The CDR3 loop is CATSGRDTHSDYGYTF. Written as DNA, the CDR3 is TGTGCCACCAGCGGGCGGGACACCCACAGTGACTATGGCTACACCTTC.

Many counts were recorded for this clonotype. This rearrangement joins TRBV20-1 to TRBJ2-7; TRBD2 matches at 7 bases. Unmatched junction bases numbered 8, after V lost 1 base and J lost 2 bases. Looked up from germline, CDR1 is DFQATT and CDR2 is SNEGSKA (reference sequence). The CDR3 length is 15 residues. This CDR3 is CSARVLFGRAYEQYF. The CDR3 coding sequence is TGCAGTGCTAGAGTATTATTTGGGAGGGCCTACGAGCAGTACTTC.

This clonotype was detected many times. The chain employs TRBV7-9 and TRBJ1-1; D uncertain. Per germline, CDR1 SEHNR and CDR2 FQNEAQ (reference sequence). Trimming removed 5 bases from V and 5 bases from J, with 21 bases in between. This CDR3 region has 16 residues. CDR3: CASSPPNRVAGTEAFF. The CDR3 DNA reads as TGTGCCAGCAGCCCTCCGAATAGAGTGGCCGGGACTGAAGCTTTCTTT.

This clonotype was observed at least ten times. The J gene is TRBJ2-1, the V gene TRBV20-1; 10 positions match TRBD1. Unmatched junction bases numbered 15, after V lost 0 bases and J lost 7 bases. The CDR3 consists of 18 residues. The germline V gene has CDR1 DFQATT and CDR2 SNEGSKA (reference sequence). CDR3 in DNA: TGCAGTGCTAGAGAGAGATACACCGGGACAGGGGTAGGAAATGAGCAGTTCTTC. Amino acids: CSARERYTGTGVGNEQFF.

This clonotype has ten or more counts. The V gene is TRBV28, the J gene TRBJ2-3; 11 bases match TRBD2. From germline, CDR1 is MDHEN and CDR2 SYDVKM. Trimming removed 1 base from V and 5 bases from J; junction bases left unmatched: 14. The CDR3 runs to 19 residues. The CDR3 DNA reads TGTGCCAGCAGTTTATTCAAAGGCACACTAGCGGGAGTCGTAGATACGCAGTATTTT. This translates into CASSLFKGTLAGVVDTQYF.

At least ten counts were recorded for this clonotype. This sequence joins TRBV7-6 and TRBJ1-6; TRBD1 is a possible D gene (5 bases). Deletions cut 5 bases from V and 10 bases from J, with 24 bases between. The CDR3 extends over 17 amino acids. Germline values: CDR1 SGHVS, CDR2 FNYEAQ. The CDR3 loop reads CASSPSLPLNRNSPLHF. The CDR3 DNA reads TGTGCCAGCAGCCCCTCCTTACCACTGAACAGGAACTCACCCCTCCACTTT.

This clonotype was found many times. The chain has TRBV29-1 and TRBJ2-5; TRBD2 might be the D (5 bases). The CDR3 loop spans 17 amino acids. Germline V gene data show CDR1 as SQVTM and CDR2 as ANQGSEA. V lost 0 bases to trimming and J lost 2 bases, with 19 bases between them. CDR3: CSVEDRLSGRVQETQYF. CDR3 nucleotides: TGCAGCGTTGAAGATCGGTTGAGCGGAAGGGTTCAAGAGACCCAGTACTTC.

Many counts were recorded for this clonotype. The rearrangement joins TRBV7-6 to TRBJ1-1; unclear D gene. CDR1 is SGHVS and CDR2 is FNYEAQ in the germline V gene. V was pared by 2 bases and J by 1 base, with 11 bases between. CDR3 length: 15 amino acids. CDR3 residues: CASSLKGYRNTEAFF. CDR3 sequence (DNA): TGTGCCAGCAGCTTAAAAGGGTACAGGAACACTGAAGCTTTCTTT.

This clonotype was recorded many times. V gene TRBV13 combines with J gene TRBJ2-3; D remains unclear. Germline V gives CDR1 PRHDT, CDR2 FYEKMQ (reference sequence). This CDR3 is 14 amino acids long. The V end lost 3 bases, the J end lost 2 bases, and 9 bases lay between the germline ends. The CDR3 region has the DNA TGTGCCAGCAGCTTCGCCAGGCACACAGATACGCAGTATTTT. Protein: CASSFARHTDTQYF.

This clonotype was counted at least ten times. The chain recombines TRBV5-6 with TRBJ2-2; no definite D call. The germline V and J ends were trimmed by 4 bases and 8 bases, with 9 bases remaining between them. Germline CDR1 is SGHDT and CDR2 is YYEEEE. The CDR3 runs 12 residues. In DNA, the CDR3 is TGTGCCAGCAGCCCCCGGTTTGGGGAGCTGTTTTTT. Protein: CASSPRFGELFF.

This clonotype was seen a handful of times. The chain carries TRBV12-3 or TRBV12-4 and TRBJ1-2, with 7 positions matching TRBD1. CDR3 length equals 15 residues. The J segment lost 12 bases and the V segment lost 5 bases, leaving 18 bases of the junction unmatched. This CDR3 is CASSPKLITGVEDTF. Written as DNA, the CDR3 is TGTGCCAGCAGTCCCAAGCTCATAACAGGGGTTGAAGACACCTTC.

This chain connects TRBV27 to TRBJ2-7; a possible D gene is TRBD1 (5 bases). Germline loops: CDR1 MNHEY, CDR2 SMNVEV (reference sequence). Trimming left V 9 bases short and J 4 bases short, with 22 bases between. CDR3 size: 15 residues. Here the CDR3 reads CASTFTGSDRYEQYF. The CDR3 coding sequence is TGTGCCAGTACCTTTACAGGTTCCGACCGATACGAGCAGTACTTC.

The sample holds many counts of this clonotype. At one of its ends the junction is not consistent with the germline gene, which may arise from a read error. The chain carries TRBV6-2 or TRBV6-3 and TRBJ2-1, with TRBD2 as a possible D gene (5 bases). The length of the CDR3 is 15 residues. Germline-derived CDR1 and CDR2 are MNHEY and SVGEGT. This CDR3 is CASTYSAGLNNEQFF. CDR3 nucleotide sequence: TGTGCCAGCACTTACTCGGCGGGCCTAAACAATGAGCAGTTCTTC.

V usage is TRBV20-1 and J usage is TRBJ1-5, with D maybe TRBD1 (6 bases). V was trimmed by 3 bases and J by 3 bases, leaving 9 bases between them. The germline V gene has CDR1 DFQATT and CDR2 SNEGSKA (reference sequence). The CDR3 sequence is 13 residues long. In DNA, the CDR3 is TGCAGTGCTAGGGACAGACCCAATCAGCCCCAGCATTTT. Its protein is CSARDRPNQPQHF.

This clonotype was counted ten times or more. The chain uses TRBV7-6 and TRBJ2-5, with 11 bases fitting TRBD2. The trim removed 1 base at V and 4 bases at J, leaving 5 bases unmatched. CDR3 length: 16 residues. Germline V gene lookup returns CDR1 SGHVS and CDR2 FNYEAQ. The CDR3 protein is CASSLGTSGSRETQYF. CDR3 in DNA: TGTGCCAGCAGCTTAGGCACTAGCGGGAGTAGAGAGACCCAGTACTTC.

The chain uses TRBV7-9 and TRBJ1-1; tentative D call: TRBD1 (5 bases). The CDR3 sequence is 15 residues long. Trimming left V 1 base short and J 3 bases short, with 12 bases between. Germline V gene sequence: CDR1 SEHNR, CDR2 FQNEAQ (reference sequence). This chain's CDR3 is CASSLVGRPDTEAFF. CDR3 DNA sequence: TGTGCCAGCAGCTTAGTGGGACGGCCTGACACTGAAGCTTTCTTT. The full variable domain, rest sourced from reference TRBV7-9 and TRBJ1-1, is DTGVSQNPRHKITKRGQNVTFRCDPISEHNRLYWYRQTLGQGPEFLTYFQNEAQLEKSRLLSDRFSAERPKGSFSTLEIQRTEQGDSAMYLCASSLVGRPDTEAFFGQGTRLTVV.

This chain uses TRBV20-1 with TRBJ1-5; possible D gene TRBD1, 5 bases. This CDR3 is 16 amino acids long. Trimming left V 0 bases short and J 8 bases short, with 20 bases between. Germline V lookup: CDR1 DFQATT, CDR2 SNEGSKA (reference sequence). The CDR3 protein is CSARDPTGWKGKPQHF. The CDR3 coding sequence is TGCAGTGCTAGAGATCCAACAGGATGGAAGGGGAAGCCCCAGCATTTT.

The gene calls are TRBV27 and TRBJ2-1; 8 positions agree with TRBD2. CDR3 length: 18 amino acids. The germline V gene encodes CDR1 MNHEY and CDR2 SMNVEV (reference sequence). The V gene end was trimmed by 8 bases and the J gene end by 8 bases; junction bases not matched to a gene: 23. The CDR3 DNA reads TGTGCCAGCCAACCTATATCTTTTCCGAGCGGGAGAGGTCATGAGCAGTTCTTC. Translated: CASQPISFPSGRGHEQFF.

This clonotype was detected only a few times. The J gene is TRBJ2-7, the V gene TRBV19, with 9 bases matching TRBD2. J was trimmed by 7 bases and V by 8 bases; bases with no gene match: 18. CDR3 length equals 16 residues. Germline V gives CDR1 LNHDA, CDR2 SQIVND (reference sequence). The CDR3 sequence: CASSPRPAGGPREQYF. CDR3 in DNA: TGTGCCAGTTCCCCCCGTCCGGCGGGAGGGCCGAGGGAGCAGTACTTC.

This clonotype has ten or more counts. The chain uses TRBV20-1 and TRBJ2-3; no reliable D call. Looked up from germline, CDR1 is DFQATT and CDR2 is SNEGSKA (reference sequence). Trimming shortened V by 6 bases and J by 6 bases, and 7 bases separated the two germline ends. This CDR3 has 10 residues. The CDR3 protein is CSAPLDTQYF. CDR3 DNA: TGCAGTGCCCCTCTGGATACGCAGTATTTT.

This clonotype has at least ten counts. The gene calls are TRBV20-1 and TRBJ2-7, with 10 bases aligning to TRBD2. Germline trimming cut 3 bases from V and 2 bases from J; bases unmatched to any gene: 13. CDR1 DFQATT and CDR2 SNEGSKA come from the germline V gene (reference sequence). This CDR3 contains 17 residues. In DNA form, the CDR3 reads TGCAGTGCTAGTTCACATGGACTAGCGGTAGACGCCTACGAGCAGTACTTC. As protein: CSASSHGLAVDAYEQYF.

In DNA form, the CDR3 reads TGCAGAGGGGGGGGGGCCAGCACAGATACGCAGTATTTT. It codes for CRGGGASTDTQYF. The genes are TRBV20-1 and TRBJ2-3; a weak D match, TRBD2 (7 bases). There are 13 residues in the CDR3. Germline CDR1 DFQATT, CDR2 SNEGSKA (reference sequence).

This clonotype was counted at least ten times. The J gene is TRBJ2-3, the V gene TRBV2, with a tentative D call TRBD2 (5 bases). Germline CDR1 is SNHLY and CDR2 is FYNNEI. With 7 bases removed from V and 2 bases from J, the gap between germline ends came to 16 bases. This CDR3 is built from 15 residues. CDR3 coding DNA: TGTGCCAGCACCCCGGAGGCCGCGGTCACAGATACGCAGTATTTT. Encoded protein: CASTPEAAVTDTQYF.

With respect to this clonotype: This may stem from a read error, because a much larger clone lies one nucleotide away. The V call is TRBV12-3 or TRBV12-4, the J call TRBJ2-1; D is uncertain. V gave up 1 base and J gave up 5 bases, with 9 bases separating them. The CDR3 sequence is 14 residues long. This chain's CDR3 is CASSLGFPNNEQFF. The CDR3 DNA reads as TGTGCCAGCAGTTTAGGGTTTCCCAACAATGAGCAGTTCTTC.

This clonotype was found many times. This chain links TRBV5-1 with TRBJ2-7, with 7 bases aligning to TRBD1. V trimming: 4 bases; J trimming: 4 bases; junction bases outside the gene matches: 8. In germline, CDR1 is SGHRS, CDR2 YFSETQ. The CDR3 spans 14 residues. CDR3 residues: CASSDRDSSYEQYF. As DNA, the CDR3 is TGCGCCAGCAGCGACCGGGACAGTTCTTACGAGCAGTACTTC.

This clonotype appeared many times. The chain couples TRBV4-3 to TRBJ1-2; D gene uncertain. This CDR3 contains 14 residues. V lost 5 bases and J lost 2, with 12 bases in between. Germline CDR1 is LGHNA and CDR2 is YSLEER. CDR3 bases: TGCGCCAGCAGCTACAAAACGGACAACTATGGCTACACCTTC. Translating it yields CASSYKTDNYGYTF.

This clonotype was counted at least ten times. This sequence joins TRBV4-1 and TRBJ1-2, with D unclear. This CDR3 has 15 residues. V dropped 1 base and J dropped 0 bases, with 9 bases sitting between them. The germline V gene encodes CDR1 MGHRA and CDR2 YSYEKL. CDR3 sequence (DNA): TGCGCCAGCAGCCAAGTAGGGATCACTAACTATGGCTACACCTTC. Its protein is CASSQVGITNYGYTF.

There are a few counts of this clonotype. A much bigger clone sits one base away, suggesting this may be a read error. Since the CDR3 does not end with the conserved phenylalanine or tryptophan, this likely comes from a read error. This chain links TRBV20-1 with TRBJ2-5, with D unclear. The CDR3 sequence is 13 residues long. Trimming removed 5 bases at V and 4 bases at J, with 14 bases between. Germline V gene sequence: CDR1 DFQATT, CDR2 SNEGSKA (reference sequence). Written as DNA, the CDR3 is TGCAGTGCTCTTCCAGATGCTCGAGAGACCCAGTACTCC. This translates into CSALPDARETQYS.

The rearrangement joins TRBV4-1 to TRBJ2-1; D remains ambiguous. Germline lookup yields CDR1 MGHRA and CDR2 YSYEKL. The CDR3 has 16 residues. The V end was cut by 4 bases, the J end by 7 bases, with 20 bases between. This CDR3 is CASSPHLRAEYNEQFF. CDR3 coding DNA: TGCGCCAGCAGCCCTCATTTACGGGCGGAATATAATGAGCAGTTCTTC.

This clonotype was counted many times. The chain joins TRBV7-9 to TRBJ2-7; 11 bases align to TRBD2. The V gene's germline CDR1 is SEHNR and CDR2 FQNEAQ (reference sequence). This CDR3 contains 15 residues. J was trimmed by 3 bases and V by 5 bases; bases with no gene match: 6. The CDR3 loop is CASSIPGTSGYEQYF. In DNA form, the CDR3 reads TGTGCCAGCAGCATACCCGGGACTAGCGGCTACGAGCAGTACTTC.

This clonotype was recorded at least ten times. The V gene is TRBV9, the J gene TRBJ2-3; 7 bases are shared with TRBD2. Germline lookup yields CDR1 SGDLS and CDR2 YYNGEE. V shed 1 base and J 2 bases; nucleotides not matched to a gene: 7. CDR3 length: 16 residues. CDR3 amino acids: CASSVLLAANTDTQYF. CDR3 bases: TGTGCCAGCAGCGTACTCCTAGCGGCCAACACAGATACGCAGTATTTT.